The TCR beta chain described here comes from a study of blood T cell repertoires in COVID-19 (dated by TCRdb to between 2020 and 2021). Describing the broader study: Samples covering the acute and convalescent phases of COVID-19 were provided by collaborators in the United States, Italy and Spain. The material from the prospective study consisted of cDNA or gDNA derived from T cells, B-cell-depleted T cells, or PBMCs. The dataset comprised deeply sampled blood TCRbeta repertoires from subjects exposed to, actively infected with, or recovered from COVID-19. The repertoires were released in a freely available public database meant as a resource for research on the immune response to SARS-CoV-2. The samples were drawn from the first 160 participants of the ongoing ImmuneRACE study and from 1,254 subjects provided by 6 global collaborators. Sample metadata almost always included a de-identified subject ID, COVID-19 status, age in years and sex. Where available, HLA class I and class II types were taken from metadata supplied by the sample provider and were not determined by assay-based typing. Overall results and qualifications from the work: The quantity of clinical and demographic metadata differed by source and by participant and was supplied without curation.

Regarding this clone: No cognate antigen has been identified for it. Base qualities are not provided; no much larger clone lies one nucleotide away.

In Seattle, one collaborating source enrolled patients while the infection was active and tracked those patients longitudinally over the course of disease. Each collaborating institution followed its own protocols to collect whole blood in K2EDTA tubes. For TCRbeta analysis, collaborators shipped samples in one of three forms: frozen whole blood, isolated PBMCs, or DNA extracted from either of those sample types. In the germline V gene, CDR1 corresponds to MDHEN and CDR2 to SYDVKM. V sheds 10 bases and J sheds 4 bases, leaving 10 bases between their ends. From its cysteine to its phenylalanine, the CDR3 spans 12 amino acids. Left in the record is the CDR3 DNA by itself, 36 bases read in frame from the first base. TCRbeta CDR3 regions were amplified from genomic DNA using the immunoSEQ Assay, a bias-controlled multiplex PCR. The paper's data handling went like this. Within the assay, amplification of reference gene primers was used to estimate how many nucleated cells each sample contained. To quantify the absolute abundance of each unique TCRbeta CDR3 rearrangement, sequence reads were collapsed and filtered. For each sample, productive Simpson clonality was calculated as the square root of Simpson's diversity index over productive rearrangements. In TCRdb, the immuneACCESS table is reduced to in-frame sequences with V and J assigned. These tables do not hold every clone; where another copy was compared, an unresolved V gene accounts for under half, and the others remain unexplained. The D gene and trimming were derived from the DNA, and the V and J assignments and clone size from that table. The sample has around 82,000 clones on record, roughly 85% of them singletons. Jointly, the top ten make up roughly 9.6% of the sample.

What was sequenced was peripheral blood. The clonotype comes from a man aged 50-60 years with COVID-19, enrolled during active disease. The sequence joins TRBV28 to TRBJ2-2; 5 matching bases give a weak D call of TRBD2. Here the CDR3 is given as CATLLGTGELFF. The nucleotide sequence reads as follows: TGTGCCACCCTACTAGGCACCGGGGAGCTGTTTTTT.